Sequencing of this TCR beta chain was carried out in a study of a mutant IDH1 vaccine in newly diagnosed glioma. As to time point: baseline, week 1 (first vaccination visit). Treatment here: pre-vaccination baseline after standard-of-care therapy. The donors had new WHO grade 3 or 4 astrocytomas; these were IDH1-mutant and ATRX-lost. TCRdb's copy holds only in-frame clones and misses some; the assay was immunoSEQ multiplex PCR. This table has around 37,000 clones, roughly 92% appearing once. Between the trimmed V and J ends, which lost 4 bases and 7 bases, there was a span of 10 bases. This CDR3 region has 12 residues. CDR1 and CDR2 from the germline V gene are SEHNR and FQNEAQ (reference sequence).

The rearrangement uses TRBV7-9 and TRBJ1-2; D is ambiguous. The receptor's source is a man aged 18 to 29 with glioma. Material: PBMCs, obtained from a glioma patient treated with radiotherapy, temozolomide or both. The DNA of the CDR3 is TGTGCCAGCAGCTGGGAAGCTAGTGGCTACACCTTC. It is translated as CASSWEASGYTF.